The table lists the clone carrying this T cell receptor (beta chain) with a few counts. Its specificity is not known. Individual cDNA molecules were tagged with unique molecular identifiers. TCRdb itself ran the 5' RACE reads through MiXCR, one entry per CDR3 protein. The data contain around 66,000 distinct CDR3 sequences, roughly an eighth of them singletons. These data belong to a study of early T cells in non-severe SARS-CoV-2 infection. Study overall: Unsorted whole-blood RNA was sequenced in bulk, leaving chains unpaired. Notes on the study in general: Anti-spike CD8 specificities were favored by VDJdb matching, whose results missed private and CD4 specificities.

Germline V gene sequence: CDR1 LNHDA, CDR2 SQIVND (reference sequence). J lost 7 bases, V lost 6 bases, and 6 bases had no gene match. This CDR3 spans 14 amino acids. This TCR came from an adult who was a healthcare worker with PCR-confirmed SARS-CoV-2 infection or an uninfected control (not recorded which). Source material: whole blood. V and J are TRBV19 and TRBJ2-2; 9 positions agree with TRBD1. In DNA form, the CDR3 reads TGTGCCAGTAGGAAACAGGGGGCGAACGGGGAGCTGTTTTTT. Protein: CASRKQGANGELFF.